The rows below give T cell receptor beta chains drawn from one sample of a study of CD8 T cells in ankylosing spondylitis. Using its own MiXCR run on the 5' RACE reads, TCRdb lists one record per CDR3 protein. The table records some 150,000 distinct CDR3 sequences, roughly 44% of them present only once. The sample comprised synovial fluid, either unsorted or a sorted T cell fraction (not recorded which). These TCRs come from a male donor with ankylosing spondylitis. The conserved cysteine and the conserved F or W are not part of the CDR3 here. Rows may omit the clone size; those that give it use once, few, many or a size class.

CDR3 protein: ASSHLGRTGGINYGYT; clone size: -; V gene: TRBV13
CDR3 protein: ASSGRTSGKETQY; clone size: once; V gene: TRBV2
CDR3 protein: ASSSLSGLDRYNEQF; clone size: -; V gene: TRBV11-2
CDR3 protein: ASSYGGLTEAF; clone size: -; V gene: TRBV6-5
CDR3 protein: AISESGGSYNEQF; clone size: few; V gene: TRBV10-3
CDR3 protein: ASSYIRLDSPLH; clone size: -; V gene: TRBV6-5
CDR3 protein: ASSTGAYEQY; clone size: -; V gene: TRBV12-3/TRBV12-4
CDR3 protein: SVWVRSTEAF; clone size: few; V gene: TRBV29-1
CDR3 protein: ASSLSWKAF; clone size: few; V gene: TRBV7-9
CDR3 protein: ASSYSTQAGWNEQY; clone size: -; V gene: TRBV6-2/TRBV6-3
CDR3 protein: ASSDDWLWGYNEQF; clone size: -; V gene: TRBV5-1
CDR3 protein: ASSQDWGGASYNEQF; clone size: -; V gene: TRBV4-3